Following are 16 T cell receptor beta chains from one sample sequenced in a study of CD8+CD57+ T cells in acquired aplastic anemia. The TCR beta profiling, which covered VDJ combination and CDR3 sequence, was carried out using genomic DNA as the template. Using its own MiXCR run on the reads, TCRdb lists one record per CDR3 protein. The table records under 250,000 distinct CDR3 sequences, approximately 45% of them present only once. CD8+CD57+ cell expansion had been shown by flow cytometry in patients chosen for sequencing. Sequencing was performed on sorted CD4+, CD8+, or CD8+CD57+ T cells (not recorded which) from PBMCs. The receptors originated from a human donor with aplastic anemia.

The chain has TRBV25-1 and TRBJ2-7; 8 bases align to TRBD2. CDR3 length: 14 residues. The germline V gene has CDR1 MGHDK and CDR2 SYGVNS. CDR3 residues: CARGGAGGDYEQYF. Here the CDR3 DNA reads TGTGCTAGAGGCGGGGCGGGAGGAGACTACGAGCAGTACTTC.

This clonotype has only a few counts. Being one base from a much bigger clone, this may be a read error. The chain carries TRBV7-9 and TRBJ2-5, with 7 nucleotides matching TRBD1. Losses at the gene ends were 3 bases for V and 9 bases for J; bases not matched to a gene: 13. CDR3 length: 15 residues. In germline, CDR1 is SEHNR, CDR2 FQNEAQ (reference sequence). Here the CDR3 DNA reads TGTGCCAGCAGCTTTTCAGGGGGTTCCAAGGAGGCCCAGTACTTC. Translated: CASSFSGGSKEAQYF.

This clonotype occurred many times. The CDR3 DNA reads TGTGCCAGCAGTGAATTTAAGCTCGAGCAGTACTTC. Translation: CASSEFKLEQYF. The chain joins TRBV2 to TRBJ2-7; D remains ambiguous. This CDR3 comprises 12 residues. Germline CDR1 SNHLY, CDR2 FYNNEI. V lost 2 bases and J lost 6, with 8 bases in between.

This chain links TRBV7-2 with TRBJ2-3; 8 bases align to TRBD1. The J call may be faulty, since TRBJ1-5 better matches the DNA end. This CDR3 is 15 amino acids long. Germline V gene data show CDR1 as SGHTA and CDR2 as FQGNSA. This CDR3 is CASSLRTGFTDTQHF. CDR3 nucleotides: TGTGCCAGCAGCCTTCGGACAGGGTTTACAGATACGCAGCATTTT.

A remark on this clonotype: This may stem from a read error, because a much larger clone lies one nucleotide away. The chain carries TRBV5-1 and TRBJ1-2; D might be TRBD1 (5 bases). CDR3 size: 15 residues. The V gene's germline CDR1 is SGHRS and CDR2 YFSETQ. The DNA of the CDR3 is TGTGCCAGCAGCTTAGAGGCCAGGGCTAACTATGGCTACACCTTC. It is translated as CASSLEARANYGYTF. Using reference TRBV5-1 and TRBJ1-2 for the parts outside the CDR3, the full variable domain is KAGVTQTPRYLIKTRGQQVTLSCSPISGHRSVSWYQQTPGQGLQFLFEYFSETQRNKGNFPGRFSGRQFSNSRSEMNVSTLELGDSALYLCASSLEARANYGYTFGSGTRLTVV.

J is TRBJ1-5 and V is TRBV10-2, with D perhaps TRBD1 (5 bases). V dropped 8 bases and J dropped 3 bases, with 17 bases sitting between them. Germline lookup yields CDR1 WSHSY and CDR2 SAAADI. This CDR3 contains 15 residues. In DNA form, the CDR3 reads TGCGCCAGCGTGGGGGTGGAGAGGAACAATCAGCCCCAGCATTTT. Translated, it gives CASVGVERNNQPQHF.

Points on this clonotype: A much larger clone lies a single base off, so this may be a read error. This chain uses TRBV7-3 with TRBJ2-7, with 7 bases identical to TRBD1. The V segment lost 5 bases and the J segment 0 bases; nucleotides outside the gene matches: 7. CDR1 is SGHTA and CDR2 is FQGTGA in the germline V gene. The CDR3 length is 15 residues. For the CDR3, the DNA is TGTGCCAGCAGCCAGAGCAGGGGGACCTCCTACGAGCAGTACTTC. Protein product: CASSQSRGTSYEQYF.

The rearrangement links TRBV15 to TRBJ1-5; no clear D gene. The V end was cut by 0 bases, the J end by 4 bases, with 13 bases between. CDR3 length equals 16 residues. Germline CDR1 is LNHNV and CDR2 is YYDKDF (reference sequence). In DNA, the CDR3 is TGTGCCACCAGCAGAGATAGAGTGGGGATTAATCAGCCCCAGCATTTT. This codes for CATSRDRVGINQPQHF.

The chain has TRBV11-2 and TRBJ1-4; no reliable D call. The CDR3 is made up of 13 amino acids. CDR1 is SGHAT, CDR2 FQNNGV, per germline. The V end lost 1 base, the J end lost 5 bases, and 5 bases lay between the germline ends. The CDR3 region is CASSLVENEKLFF. In DNA form, the CDR3 reads TGTGCCAGCAGCTTAGTGGAGAATGAAAAACTGTTTTTT. The complete variable domain, with remaining parts taken from reference TRBV11-2 and TRBJ1-4, reads EAGVAQSPRYKIIEKRQSVAFWCNPISGHATLYWYQQILGQGPKLLIQFQNNGVVDDSQLPKDRFSAERLKGVDSTLKIQPAKLEDSAVYLCASSLVENEKLFFGSGTQLSVL.

This chain connects TRBV10-1 to TRBJ2-2; 10 bases fit TRBD1. The CDR3 is 14 amino acids. J was trimmed by 8 bases and V by 4 bases; bases with no gene match: 4. The germline CDR1 and CDR2 sequences are WNHNN and SYGVQD (reference sequence). The CDR3 sequence: CASSGQGARGELFF. The CDR3 DNA is TGCGCCAGCAGTGGACAGGGGGCGCGGGGGGAGCTGTTTTTT.

Ten or more counts support this clonotype. The rearrangement links TRBV7-9 to TRBJ1-2; D is undetermined. Germline loops: CDR1 SEHNR, CDR2 FQNEAQ (reference sequence). Trimming removed 5 bases at V and 6 bases at J, with 13 bases between. This CDR3 is built from 13 residues. Written as DNA, the CDR3 is TGTGCCAGCAGCACGGGCCAAGGGAATGGCTACACCTTC. It is translated as CASSTGQGNGYTF.

Worth noting for this clonotype: No conserved phenylalanine or tryptophan is present at the end of the CDR3, so a read error is the likely explanation. The CDR3, as DNA: TGTGCCAGTCGGACAGAGGCTAACTATGGCTACACCCTC. Protein sequence: CASRTEANYGYTL. The rearrangement uses TRBV6-1 and TRBJ1-2, with D perhaps TRBD1 (6 bases). Germline V gene sequence: CDR1 MNHNS, CDR2 SASEGT. Deletions cut 9 bases from V and 0 bases from J, with 11 bases between. The CDR3 totals 13 residues.

This clonotype was observed at least ten times. The J gene is TRBJ2-1, the V gene TRBV19, with 8 bases aligning to TRBD2. The CDR3 runs to 14 residues. J gave up 8 bases and V 8 bases, and 11 bases lay outside the gene matches. Germline V lookup: CDR1 LNHDA, CDR2 SQIVND (reference sequence). The CDR3 protein is CASEKAGVSDEQFF. In nucleotides, the CDR3 is TGTGCCAGTGAGAAAGCGGGAGTCAGCGATGAGCAGTTCTTC.

A few counts support this clonotype. This chain links TRBV29-1 with TRBJ1-2; D call uncertain. This CDR3 has 9 amino acids. Germline V CDR1 and CDR2: SQVTM, ANQGSEA. Trimming removed 4 bases from V and 8 bases from J, with 5 bases in between. The chain's CDR3 is CSVVSGYTF. In DNA, the CDR3 is TGCAGCGTTGTGTCCGGCTACACCTTC.

This clonotype showed up just a few times. This sequence joins TRBV7-9 and TRBJ2-7; the D is unclear. V gave up 5 bases and J gave up 5 bases, with 13 bases separating them. The CDR3 extends over 13 amino acids. CDR1 and CDR2 (germline): SEHNR, FQNEAQ (reference sequence). The CDR3 is CASSPRPRDEQYF. The CDR3 DNA sequence: TGTGCCAGCAGCCCCCGACCTAGGGACGAGCAGTACTTC.

The rearrangement links TRBV30 to TRBJ1-2; maybe TRBD1 (6 bases). In germline, CDR1 is GTSNPN, CDR2 SVGIG (reference sequence). The V end was cut by 0 bases, the J end by 14 bases, with 16 bases between. This CDR3 region has 12 residues. The CDR3 region has the DNA TGTGCCTGGAGTGTACAGGACAGTCGAGATACCTTC. Its translation: CAWSVQDSRDTF.